Sequencing of this TCR beta chain was carried out in a study of OX40 agonist ivuxolimab in advanced cancers. Looking at the study overall: Three dose-escalation patients had partial responses: one with hepatocellular carcinoma and two with cutaneous melanoma. General study findings and limits: Partial responders treated at 0.1-3.0 mg/kg exhibited clonal expansion among the lowest measured. Fewer expanded clones were found on average in CD4+ than in CD8+ T cells.

Autoimmune disease history or systemic immunosuppression led to patient exclusion. The CDR3 is made up of 11 amino acids. Germline V gene data show CDR1 as SGHNT and CDR2 as YENEEA. The V end was cut by 5 bases, the J end by 7 bases, with 6 bases between. As for this clone: What it binds is unknown.

The method was immunoSEQ multiplex PCR; TCRdb's version includes in-frame clones alone and lacks a portion of them. The profile shows under 25,000 clones, 74% of them singletons. The chain links TRBV11-3 to TRBJ2-1; D gene uncertain. Sample: CD4+ or CD8+ T cells sorted from blood, taken in a trial of the OX40 agonist ivuxolimab. The source of this sequence is an adult with an advanced solid tumor such as melanoma, head and neck, liver or kidney cancer. Here the CDR3 reads CASSLGNEQFF. The CDR3 DNA follows: TGTGCCAGCAGCCTCGGGAATGAGCAGTTCTTC.